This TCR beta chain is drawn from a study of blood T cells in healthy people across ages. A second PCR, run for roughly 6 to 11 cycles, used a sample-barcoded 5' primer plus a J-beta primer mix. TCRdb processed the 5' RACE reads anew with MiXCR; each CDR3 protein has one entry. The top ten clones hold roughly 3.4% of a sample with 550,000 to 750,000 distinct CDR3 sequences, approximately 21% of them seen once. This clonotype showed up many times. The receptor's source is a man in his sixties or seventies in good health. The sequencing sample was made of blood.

DNA of the CDR3: TGTGCCAGCAGGACAGGACAGGGGTCCTACAATGAGCAGTTCTTC. Amino acids: CASRTGQGSYNEQFF. V is TRBV28 and J is TRBJ2-1, with 9 bases that match TRBD1. This CDR3 region has 15 residues. Germline CDR1 is MDHEN and CDR2 is SYDVKM. Germline trimming cut 6 bases from V and 1 base from J; bases unmatched to any gene: 4.